One and the same sample provided the 7 T cell receptor beta chains below, sequenced in a study of T cells in Graves' hyperthyroidism and ophthalmopathy. Researchers amplified the TCR beta CDR3 regions from RNA transcripts. Carried out on the TCR CDR3, a first-round RT-PCR used the HTBI primer set. TCRdb used MiXCR to reprocess the multiplex PCR reads, holding one entry per CDR3 protein. This table has hundreds of thousands of distinct CDR3 sequences, less than 25% appearing once. Sequencing was performed on blood. These receptors were collected from a young man with Graves' ophthalmopathy.

This clonotype occurred many times. CDR3 sequence: CASSYQRTGVNEQFF. The CDR3 bases are TGTGCCAGCAGCTACCAAAGGACAGGGGTGAATGAGCAGTTCTTC. This chain links TRBV28 with TRBJ2-1; TRBD1 matches 9 bases. The V gene's germline CDR1 is MDHEN and CDR2 SYDVKM. Trimming cost V 6 bases and J 7 bases; bases outside gene matches: 10. CDR3 length: 15 amino acids.

The chain is built from TRBV20-1 and TRBJ2-1; perhaps TRBD2 as D (5 bases). The CDR3 sequence is 15 residues long. Trimming took off 6 bases at V and 0 bases at J, with 15 bases between the two ends. Per germline, CDR1 DFQATT and CDR2 SNEGSKA (reference sequence). Written as DNA, the CDR3 is TGCAGTGCGTACACCCTAGCTTCCTCCTACAATGAGCAGTTCTTC. Translation gives CSAYTLASSYNEQFF.

This clonotype was picked up a small number of times. The junction does not match germline at one end; this may be a read error. The chain employs TRBV6-2 or TRBV6-3 and TRBJ2-1; 11 bases line up with TRBD2. The germline V gene has CDR1 MNHEY and CDR2 SVGEGT. This CDR3 region has 15 residues. CDR3 sequence reads: CASTYGTSGINEQFF. CDR3 bases: TGTGCCAGCACTTACGGGACTAGCGGAATCAATGAGCAGTTCTTC.

The chain joins TRBV7-2 to TRBJ2-3; 7 nucleotides match TRBD2. The germline gives CDR1 SGHTA, CDR2 FQGNSA. V was pared by 7 bases and J by 4 bases, with 11 bases of the junction left unmatched. CDR3 size: 15 residues. The CDR3 DNA reads TGTGCCAGCACCCCCCCGGGGCTAGCGGCAGATACGCAGTATTTT. This gives the protein CASTPPGLAADTQYF. The full variable domain, its missing parts supplied by reference TRBV7-2 and TRBJ2-3, is GAGVSQSPSNKVTEKGKDVELRCDPISGHTALYWYRQSLGQGLEFLIYFQGNSAPDKSGLPSDRFSAERTGGSVSTLTIQRTQQEDSAVYLCASTPPGLAADTQYFGPGTRLTVL.

The chain links TRBV14 to TRBJ2-1; 7 bases map to TRBD2. Germline V lookup: CDR1 SGHDN, CDR2 FVKESK. After removal of 1 base from V and 4 bases from J, the junction contained 10 bases not matched to a gene. The CDR3 has 17 amino acids. This CDR3 is CASSQAASAGRYNEQFF. The CDR3 region has the DNA TGTGCCAGCAGCCAAGCCGCAAGTGCCGGGAGGTACAATGAGCAGTTCTTC.

In nucleotides, the CDR3 is TGTGCCAGCAGCGGGGGACAGGGTCCCACTCAGCCCCAGCATTTT. As protein: CASSGGQGPTQPQHF. V usage is TRBV6-1 and J usage is TRBJ1-5, with 9 bases fitting TRBD1. V shed 6 bases, J shed 6 bases, and the junction held 9 bases outside the gene matches. This CDR3 is 15 amino acids long. Germline V CDR1 and CDR2: MNHNS, SASEGT.

The chain combines TRBV9 with TRBJ2-7; 7 bases are a match to TRBD1. The trim removed 3 bases at V and 4 bases at J, leaving 7 bases unmatched. The CDR3 runs 14 residues. The germline V gene encodes CDR1 SGDLS and CDR2 YYNGEE. CDR3 DNA: TGTGCCAGCAGCGCCGAGACAGGGAAGTACGAGCAGTACTTC. Protein sequence: CASSAETGKYEQYF.